This is a list of T cell receptor beta chains from one sample in a study of blood T cells in healthy people across ages. TCRdb re-derived calls from the 5' RACE reads in MiXCR, one entry per CDR3 protein. The sample holds approximately 900,000 distinct CDR3 sequences, around 46% seen once. The specimen sequenced was blood. All receptors come from a man in his thirties or forties in good health. Each CDR3 is given with its conserved first and last residue. D genes are given only for firm matches. Clone sizes are given selectively: once, few, many, or a class where the clone is expanded.

v_call	d_call	clone_size	j_call	cdr3_aa	cdr3_nt
TRBV12-3/TRBV12-4	TRBD1	once	TRBJ2-5	CASSRQGLVETQYF	TGTGCCAGCAGTAGACAGGGGTTAGTGGAGACCCAGTACTTC
TRBV9	TRBD2	NA	TRBJ2-1	CASSARNLADEQFF	TGTGCCAGCAGCGCCCGTAACCTAGCGGACGAGCAGTTCTTC
TRBV4-1	NA	many	TRBJ2-5	CASSQDITVVQYF	TGCGCCAGCAGCCAAGATATAACGGTAGTGCAGTACTTC
TRBV24-1	NA	few	TRBJ2-5	CATSDFVGGAGETQYF	TGTGCCACCAGTGATTTCGTTGGGGGGGCGGGAGAGACCCAGTACTTC
TRBV3-1	NA	few	TRBJ1-1	CASSHDRTAKNTEAFF	TGTGCCAGCAGCCATGATCGGACAGCTAAGAACACTGAAGCTTTCTTT
TRBV7-2	NA	NA	TRBJ2-7	CASSVSPGTEQYF	TGTGCCAGCAGCGTCTCCCCGGGGACCGAGCAGTACTTC
TRBV6-5	TRBD1	NA	TRBJ1-1	CASSYGQGAFF	TGTGCCAGCAGTTACGGACAGGGGGCTTTCTTT
TRBV18	NA	NA	TRBJ1-4	CASSPGGESTNEKLFF	TGTGCCAGCTCACCAGGAGGGGAGAGTACTAATGAAAAACTGTTTTTT
TRBV9	NA	few	TRBJ1-2	CASSHGQSLRMNGYTF	TGTGCCAGCAGCCACGGACAGTCGCTTCGGATGAATGGCTACACCTTC
TRBV7-9	TRBD1	NA	TRBJ2-1	CASTSTGTGAYEQFF	TGTGCCAGCACCTCGACCGGGACAGGGGCCTACGAGCAGTTCTTC
TRBV25-1	NA	few	TRBJ1-6	CASREGPRGFHNSPLHF	TGTGCCAGCAGGGAGGGTCCCAGGGGCTTTCATAATTCACCCCTCCACTTT
TRBV29-1	NA	NA	TRBJ2-5	CSVERKDLQETQYF	TGCAGCGTTGAACGGAAGGACCTCCAAGAGACCCAGTACTTC
TRBV6-2/TRBV6-3	TRBD2	NA	TRBJ2-1	CASDRTGGRARSYNEQFF	TGTGCCAGCGATCGGACGGGCGGGAGGGCCAGGTCCTACAATGAGCAGTTCTTC
TRBV28	NA	few	TRBJ1-5	CASSRTASNQPQHF	TGTGCCAGCAGTCGGACGGCTAGCAATCAGCCCCAGCATTTT
TRBV6-6	NA	NA	TRBJ2-1	CASSPFVSTGYNEQFF	TGTGCCAGCAGCCCCTTTGTTTCGACAGGCTACAATGAGCAGTTCTTC
TRBV7-2	NA	NA	TRBJ2-7	CASSLRGHDSYEQYF	TGTGCCAGCAGCCTCCGGGGACACGACTCCTACGAGCAGTACTTC
TRBV4-1	NA	many	TRBJ1-5	CASSQERGPQHF	TGCGCCAGCAGCCAAGAACGGGGGCCCCAGCATTTT
TRBV18	TRBD2	many	TRBJ2-1	CASSPLAGDDNEQFF	TGTGCCAGCTCACCCCTAGCGGGGGACGACAATGAGCAGTTCTTC
TRBV5-4	NA	few	TRBJ1-2	CASAPRDTGYGYTF	TGTGCCAGCGCCCCGCGGGACACCGGTTATGGCTACACCTTC
TRBV7-9	NA	NA	TRBJ2-6	CASSSFGTFSGANVLTF	TGTGCCAGCAGCTCATTCGGGACATTCTCTGGGGCCAACGTCCTGACTTTC
TRBV29-1	NA	few	TRBJ1-1	CSVTTGSTEAFF	TGCAGCGTTACTACAGGGAGCACTGAAGCTTTCTTT
TRBV6-5	NA	few	TRBJ2-7	CATRTRTYEQYF	TGTGCCACCCGGACACGTACCTACGAGCAGTACTTC
TRBV4-1	TRBD1	NA	TRBJ2-7	CASSQIETGGYEQYF	TGCGCCAGCAGCCAAATCGAGACAGGGGGCTACGAGCAGTACTTC
TRBV28	TRBD2	few	TRBJ2-1	CASSLPTSGNNEQFF	TGTGCCAGCAGTTTACCCACTAGCGGGAACAATGAGCAGTTCTTC
TRBV12-3/TRBV12-4	NA	NA	TRBJ2-2	CASRESGGTTGELFF	TGTGCCAGCAGGGAGTCAGGGGGGACCACCGGGGAGCTGTTTTTT
TRBV5-1	NA	few	TRBJ2-7	CASMGVYEQYF	TGCGCCAGCATGGGGGTCTACGAGCAGTACTTC
TRBV20-1	NA	NA	TRBJ1-2	CSAVVYGYTF	TGCAGTGCCGTCGTATATGGCTACACCTTC
TRBV3-1	NA	NA	TRBJ2-7	CASSQDIAPYEQYF	TGTGCCAGCAGCCAAGATATAGCCCCCTACGAGCAGTACTTC
TRBV13	NA	few	TRBJ2-6	CASSLRQKFSSGANVLTF	TGTGCCAGCAGCCTAAGACAGAAATTTAGCTCTGGGGCCAACGTCCTGACTTTC
TRBV4-1	NA	few	TRBJ2-7	CASSRDYSSYEQYF	TGCGCCAGCAGCCGCGACTACAGCTCCTACGAGCAGTACTTC
TRBV4-1	TRBD1	NA	TRBJ2-7	CASSHYSGTVSCEQYF	TGCGCCAGCAGTCACTATTCCGGGACAGTCTCCTGCGAGCAGTACTTC
TRBV29-1	NA	once	TRBJ2-2	CSVVRELTGELFF	TGCAGCGTTGTAAGGGAGCTCACCGGGGAGCTGTTTTTT
TRBV27	NA	NA	TRBJ2-7	CASSLTGNYEQYF	TGTGCCAGCAGTTTAACCGGAAACTACGAGCAGTACTTC
TRBV5-1	NA	NA	TRBJ2-5	CASSLDTGNQETQYF	TGCGCCAGCAGCTTGGATACAGGCAACCAAGAGACCCAGTACTTC
TRBV29-1	NA	NA	TRBJ2-3	CSGDRGTDTQYF	TGCAGCGGGGATCGAGGCACAGATACGCAGTATTTT
TRBV27	NA	NA	TRBJ2-5	CASSPRFGETQYF	TGTGCCAGCAGTCCTCGATTCGGGGAGACCCAGTACTTC
TRBV25-1	TRBD1	NA	TRBJ2-7	CASSERNRGYKQYF	TGTGCCAGCAGTGAAAGGAACAGGGGCTACAAGCAGTACTTC
TRBV12-3/TRBV12-4	NA	NA	TRBJ1-5	CASSLRGRHQPQHF	TGTGCCAGCAGTTTACGAGGGCGTCATCAGCCCCAGCATTTT
TRBV2	NA	NA	TRBJ1-2	CASKEGFYGYTF	TGTGCCAGCAAGGAGGGCTTCTATGGCTACACCTTC
TRBV5-6	NA	NA	TRBJ2-3	CASSPGAEDTQYF	TGTGCCAGCAGCCCCGGGGCGGAAGATACGCAGTATTTT
TRBV29-1	NA	NA	TRBJ2-7	CSVKDDSYEQYF	TGCAGCGTAAAGGACGACTCCTACGAGCAGTACTTC
TRBV2	NA	few	TRBJ2-3	CASITENTQYF	TGTGCCAGCATAACGGAGAATACGCAGTATTTT
TRBV6-6	NA	once	TRBJ1-1	CASSYSAGSVTEAFF	TGTGCCAGCAGTTACTCGGCAGGGTCTGTCACTGAAGCTTTCTTT
TRBV28	NA	few	TRBJ1-3	CASKTGTGVGNTIYF	TGTGCCAGCAAAACCGGGACGGGTGTTGGAAACACCATATATTTT
TRBV5-6	TRBD2	NA	TRBJ2-3	CASSRGGLSTDTQYF	TGTGCCAGCAGTCGGGGGGGGCTTAGCACAGATACGCAGTATTTT
TRBV6-6	TRBD1	NA	TRBJ2-3	CASSWGTGATDTQYF	TGTGCCAGCAGTTGGGGGACAGGGGCCACAGATACGCAGTATTTT
TRBV18	NA	NA	TRBJ1-2	CASSPSQGVYGYTF	TGTGCCAGCTCACCAAGCCAGGGCGTCTATGGCTACACCTTC
TRBV28	TRBD1	few	TRBJ1-2	CASSPRDSLGWGGYTF	TGTGCCAGCAGTCCCCGGGACAGCCTCGGCTGGGGGGGCTACACCTTC
TRBV6-6	TRBD1	NA	TRBJ1-5	CASTTTGEHQPQHF	TGTGCCAGCACCACGACAGGGGAACATCAGCCCCAGCATTTT
TRBV7-2	TRBD1	NA	TRBJ1-2	CASSSQGPLGYTF	TGTGCCAGCAGCTCACAGGGGCCGCTAGGCTACACCTTC
TRBV29-1	NA	NA	TRBJ2-1	CSVNNPTVGGNEQFF	TGCAGCGTTAATAACCCGACAGTGGGAGGTAATGAGCAGTTCTTC